The 21 T cell receptor beta chains below were found in one sample sequenced in a study of T cell responses to AZD1222 COVID-19 vaccine. TCRdb's copy holds only in-frame clones and misses some; the assay was immunoSEQ multiplex PCR. Of some 31,000 clones in the sample, roughly 90% are singletons; the top ten hold approximately 14%. This specimen was peripheral blood, taken 28 days after the second AZD1222 dose. These receptors were collected from an adult who received the AZD1222 COVID-19 vaccine.

V is TRBV28 and J is TRBJ2-1; D perhaps matches TRBD1 (6 bases). Deletions cut 3 bases from V and 0 bases from J, with 12 bases between. The CDR3 is 16 amino acids. Germline CDR1 is MDHEN and CDR2 is SYDVKM. CDR3: CASSFVGTNSYNEQFF. In DNA, the CDR3 is TGTGCCAGCAGTTTCGTGGGGACAAACTCCTACAATGAGCAGTTCTTC. Complete variable domain (other parts from reference TRBV28 and TRBJ2-1): DVKVTQSSRYLVKRTGEKVFLECVQDMDHENMFWYRQDPGLGLRLIYFSYDVKMKEKGDIPEGYSVSREKKERFSLILESASTNQTSMYLCASSFVGTNSYNEQFFGPGTRLTVL.

The rearrangement links TRBV7-8 to TRBJ1-6; 7 bases match TRBD1. Per the germline V gene, CDR1 is SGHVS and CDR2 is FQNEAQ. V gave up 4 bases and J gave up 7 bases; unmatched junction bases: 7. The CDR3 runs to 15 residues. CDR3 sequence (DNA): TGTGCCAGCAGCTACTCCGGGGGACAGAATTCACCCCTCCACTTT. Encoded protein: CASSYSGGQNSPLHF.

The chain carries TRBV5-6 and TRBJ1-1; possibly TRBD1 for D (6 bases). The V and J ends lost 1 base and 3 bases respectively, with 7 bases between them. From germline, CDR1 is SGHDT and CDR2 YYEEEE. This CDR3 is built from 13 residues. The CDR3 is CASSLRGDTEAFF. As DNA, the CDR3 is TGTGCCAGCAGCTTGAGGGGGGACACTGAAGCTTTCTTT.

The rearrangement links TRBV6-4 to TRBJ2-3; 7 bases map to TRBD1. This CDR3 region has 13 residues. The germline V gene has CDR1 MRHNA and CDR2 SNTAGT. J lost 6 bases, V lost 4 bases, and 4 bases had no gene match. The CDR3 protein is CASSGQGVDTQYF. DNA of the CDR3: TGTGCCAGCAGTGGGCAGGGGGTGGATACGCAGTATTTT.

The chain uses TRBV5-1 and TRBJ1-3; D gene unclear. The germline V gene has CDR1 SGHRS and CDR2 YFSETQ. The CDR3 sequence is 13 residues long. Deletions cut 0 bases from V and 3 bases from J, with 4 bases between. The CDR3 nucleotides are TGCGCCAGCAGCTTGGATGATGGAAACACCATATATTTT. Amino acids: CASSLDDGNTIYF.

V usage is TRBV20-1 and J usage is TRBJ1-1, with D possibly matching TRBD1 (6 bases). Trimming removed 3 bases at V and 7 bases at J, with 15 bases between. The CDR3 contains 13 residues. Germline V gene sequence: CDR1 DFQATT, CDR2 SNEGSKA (reference sequence). The CDR3 is CSASRGLEGEAFF. CDR3 in DNA: TGCAGTGCTAGTCGGGGGCTAGAGGGTGAAGCTTTCTTT.

The chain links TRBV10-3 to TRBJ2-7, with a weak D call TRBD1 (6 bases). Germline V gene sequence: CDR1 ENHRY, CDR2 SYGVKD. V lost 3 bases to trimming and J lost 2 bases, with 8 bases between them. The CDR3 spans 13 residues. The CDR3 region is CAISDRGTYEQYF. CDR3 sequence (DNA): TGTGCCATCAGTGACAGGGGAACCTACGAGCAGTACTTC.

The chain employs TRBV6-5 and TRBJ2-2; D gene unclear. Germline V gives CDR1 MNHEY, CDR2 SVGAGI. This CDR3 is 15 amino acids long. With 2 bases removed from V and 6 bases from J, the gap between germline ends came to 13 bases. This chain's CDR3 is CASSYRPGRPGELFF. The CDR3 DNA reads as TGTGCCAGCAGTTACCGCCCAGGCAGACCCGGGGAGCTGTTTTTT.

The chain employs TRBV5-1 and TRBJ2-1; 9 nucleotides align to TRBD2. Germline lookup yields CDR1 SGHRS and CDR2 YFSETQ. The trim removed 1 base at V and 7 bases at J, leaving 6 bases unmatched. The CDR3 loop spans 15 amino acids. The CDR3, as DNA: TGCGCCAGCAGCTTGCAGGCGGGGGGGACTAATGAGCAGTTCTTC. Translating it yields CASSLQAGGTNEQFF.

For the CDR3, the DNA is TGCGCCAGCAGCCAAGTGATGGATTACCAAGAGACCCAGTACTTC. Protein sequence: CASSQVMDYQETQYF. The V and J genes are TRBV4-3 and TRBJ2-5; D uncertain. Germline CDR1 is LGHNA and CDR2 is YSLEER. V lost 1 base, J lost 0 bases, and 9 bases lay in between. The CDR3 contains 15 residues.

The gene calls are TRBV5-4 and TRBJ1-1, with 8 bases matching TRBD1. Per the germline V gene, CDR1 is SGHNT and CDR2 is YYREEE (reference sequence). Trimming removed 2 bases from V and 0 bases from J; junction bases left unmatched: 3. CDR3 length: 15 amino acids. Here the CDR3 reads CASSLGQGMNTEAFF. CDR3 bases: TGTGCCAGCAGCTTAGGACAGGGAATGAACACTGAAGCTTTCTTT.

The rearrangement joins TRBV9 to TRBJ1-6, with 9 bases fitting TRBD1. The germline V gene encodes CDR1 SGDLS and CDR2 YYNGEE. V was clipped by 3 bases and J by 9 bases; unmatched bases: 7. The CDR3 has 15 residues. The CDR3 spells CASSGRDRAGSPLHF. CDR3 DNA sequence: TGTGCCAGCAGCGGCCGGGACAGGGCGGGTTCACCCCTCCACTTT. The variable domain in full, with the rest retrieved from reference TRBV9 and TRBJ1-6, is DSGVTQTPKHLITATGQRVTLRCSPRSGDLSVYWYQQSLDQGLQFLIQYYNGEERAKGNILERFSAQQFPDLHSELNLSSLELGDSALYFCASSGRDRAGSPLHFGNGTRLTVT.

The rearrangement joins TRBV5-8 to TRBJ2-7; no clear D gene. From germline, CDR1 is SGHTS and CDR2 YDEGEE. This CDR3 has 14 amino acids. The V and J ends lost 0 bases and 0 bases respectively, with 7 bases between them. The CDR3 DNA follows: TGTGCCAGCAGCTTGGAAGGTTACTCCTACGAGCAGTACTTC. It translates to CASSLEGYSYEQYF.

This chain uses TRBV11-2 with TRBJ1-3, with no clear D. With 5 bases removed from V and 2 bases from J, the gap between germline ends came to 7 bases. CDR1 is SGHAT, CDR2 FQNNGV, per germline. The CDR3 totals 13 residues. As DNA, the CDR3 is TGTGCCAGCAGCCGTCAGGCTGGAAACACCATATATTTT. This gives the protein CASSRQAGNTIYF. The variable domain in full, with the rest retrieved from reference TRBV11-2 and TRBJ1-3, is EAGVAQSPRYKIIEKRQSVAFWCNPISGHATLYWYQQILGQGPKLLIQFQNNGVVDDSQLPKDRFSAERLKGVDSTLKIQPAKLEDSAVYLCASSRQAGNTIYFGEGSWLTVV.

The V gene is TRBV29-1, the J gene TRBJ2-5; unclear D gene. The CDR3 extends over 13 amino acids. Germline CDR1 SQVTM, CDR2 ANQGSEA. The V gene lost 2 bases and the J gene lost 8 bases, with 15 bases spanning the gap. The CDR3 DNA reads TGCAGCGTTGAACGCTGGGATTTTGTTACCCAGTACTTC. Residues: CSVERWDFVTQYF.

The gene calls are TRBV9 and TRBJ1-2; perhaps TRBD1 as D (5 bases). Trimming stripped 0 bases from V and 14 bases from J, with 11 bases between. The CDR3 is made up of 11 amino acids. Germline CDR1 reads SGDLS; CDR2 reads YYNGEE. The CDR3 nucleotides read TGTGCCAGCAGCGTAGAAGGGGTACATACCTTC. Its protein product is CASSVEGVHTF.

The chain uses TRBV7-9 and TRBJ2-1; the D is unclear. Germline loops: CDR1 SEHNR, CDR2 FQNEAQ (reference sequence). The V gene lost 6 bases and the J gene lost 9 bases, with 12 bases spanning the gap. This CDR3 is built from 12 residues. CDR3 protein: CASRTGLSEQFF. The CDR3 nucleotides read TGTGCCAGCAGGACGGGCCTGAGTGAGCAGTTCTTC.

J is TRBJ2-7 and V is TRBV19, with D tentatively TRBD1 (6 bases). The CDR3 spans 14 residues. Trimming cost V 2 bases and J 6 bases, with 14 bases left between them. Germline CDR1 is LNHDA and CDR2 is SQIVND (reference sequence). This CDR3 reads CASSIQTGLGEQYF. The CDR3 DNA sequence: TGTGCCAGTAGTATACAAACAGGGTTGGGCGAGCAGTACTTC.

The chain links TRBV5-1 to TRBJ2-1; a weak D match, TRBD2 (6 bases). There are 14 residues in the CDR3. The V gene's germline CDR1 is SGHRS and CDR2 YFSETQ. Trimming pared 4 bases from V and 8 bases from J, leaving 16 bases between. CDR3 sequence: CASSPVNGGDEQFF. CDR3 nucleotide sequence: TGCGCCAGCAGCCCCGTCAACGGGGGTGATGAGCAGTTCTTC.

The chain is built from TRBV7-3 and TRBJ2-5; 11 bases align to TRBD1. Germline trimming cut 4 bases from V and 3 bases from J; bases unmatched to any gene: 4. The germline V gene has CDR1 SGHTA and CDR2 FQGTGA. CDR3 length: 15 residues. The CDR3 DNA sequence: TGTGCCAGCAGCTCCGTGGGACAGGGGGAAGAGACCCAGTACTTC. Its translation is CASSSVGQGEETQYF.

The V call is TRBV2, the J call TRBJ2-7, with D possibly TRBD1 on 6 matching bases. This CDR3 is built from 16 residues. Trimming stripped 4 bases from V and 3 bases from J, with 19 bases between. In germline, CDR1 is SNHLY, CDR2 FYNNEI. The CDR3 DNA follows: TGTGCCAGCAGTGGGGACACCAAGAGACAAGGCTACGAGCAGTACTTC. The encoded protein is CASSGDTKRQGYEQYF. The entire variable domain, with the rest obtained from reference TRBV2 and TRBJ2-7, is as follows: EPEVTQTPSHQVTQMGQEVILRCVPISNHLYFYWYRQILGQKVEFLVSFYNNEISEKSEIFDDQFSVERPDGSNFTLKIRSTKLEDSAMYFCASSGDTKRQGYEQYFGPGTRLTVT.